These T cell receptor beta chains were read from a single sample in a study of blood T cell repertoires in COVID-19. Sequencing used immunoSEQ multiplex PCR; TCRdb keeps in-frame clones, though not all of them. The profile shows fewer than 250,000 clones, around 82% of them singletons. Sample: PBMCs or T cells enriched from blood (not recorded which). These receptors were collected from a woman aged 50 to 60 with acute COVID-19. Each CDR3 is given without its conserved first and last residue.

CDR3 length: 13; V gene: TRBV9; CDR3 protein: ASSVGEGAYNEQF
CDR3 length: 11; V gene: TRBV28; CDR3 protein: ASKPRGRHTQY
CDR3 length: 14; V gene: TRBV3-1/TRBV3-2; CDR3 protein: ASSQGSGVGNQPQH
CDR3 length: 13; V gene: TRBV7-9; CDR3 protein: ASSPFSGGEEKLF
CDR3 length: 12; V gene: TRBV14; CDR3 protein: ASSQVSGTGELF
CDR3 length: 12; V gene: TRBV30; CDR3 protein: AWTDQAGYNEQF
CDR3 length: 12; V gene: TRBV3-1/TRBV3-2; CDR3 protein: ASSLGTGNYGYT
CDR3 length: 13; V gene: TRBV4-3; CDR3 protein: ASSQDRGGEETQY
CDR3 length: 14; V gene: TRBV4-1; CDR3 protein: ASSQDEGVFYNEQF
CDR3 length: 10; V gene: TRBV27; CDR3 protein: ASSSGHTEAF
CDR3 length: 13; V gene: TRBV7-2; CDR3 protein: ASSPPRSGGDEQF
CDR3 length: 11; V gene: TRBV28; CDR3 protein: AHRDFLTDTQY
CDR3 length: 11; V gene: TRBV2; CDR3 protein: ASSGSRDTEAF
CDR3 length: 11; V gene: TRBV27; CDR3 protein: ASRQGFDQPQH
CDR3 length: 11; V gene: TRBV3-1/TRBV3-2; CDR3 protein: ASSQQDNEKLF
CDR3 length: 11; V gene: TRBV13; CDR3 protein: ASSSDSGDTQY
CDR3 length: 15; V gene: TRBV10-3; CDR3 protein: AISESMGGDLGYGYT
CDR3 length: 15; V gene: TRBV4-3; CDR3 protein: ASGPEGLAGRGGELF
CDR3 length: 21; V gene: TRBV3-1/TRBV3-2; CDR3 protein: ASRHTLPGQGILRPPTNEKLF
CDR3 length: 13; V gene: TRBV6-5; CDR3 protein: ASIETGYDVGELF
CDR3 length: 12; V gene: TRBV3-1/TRBV3-2; CDR3 protein: ASSQQTGGNTIY
CDR3 length: 12; V gene: TRBV10-3; CDR3 protein: AISEGGAHYGYT
CDR3 length: 12; V gene: TRBV28; CDR3 protein: ASSLILGANVLT
CDR3 length: 12; V gene: TRBV2; CDR3 protein: ASIRQATNYGYT
CDR3 length: 14; V gene: TRBV28; CDR3 protein: ASSPVPRTMNTEAF
CDR3 length: 14; V gene: TRBV4-2; CDR3 protein: ASSPPTAGGQETQY